This T cell receptor beta chain is from a study of blood T cell repertoires in COVID-19. The overall study: Acute and convalescent COVID-19 samples came from the United States, Italy and Spain. T cells, B-cell-depleted T cells, or PBMCs provided the cDNA or gDNA that served as material.

Participants' reported clinical history set cohort assignment. As concerns this clone: Within the sample, other DNA sequences also encode this same CDR3.

Per the original methods: Reference gene primers were amplified, and this amplification served to estimate nucleated cell counts. Profiled with immunoSEQ multiplex PCR; TCRdb holds only in-frame clones, not every one. V and J calls and clone size are those listed in that table; D and trimming were worked out from the DNA. The data show about 480,000 clones, about 90% seen once. The sample comprised PBMCs or T cells enriched from blood (not recorded which). This receptor was obtained from a young woman with acute COVID-19.

The CDR3: CASSGGNQPQHF. The CDR3 DNA reads TGTGCCAGCAGTGGAGGAAATCAGCCCCAGCATTTT. The J gene is TRBJ1-5, the V gene TRBV2; D remains ambiguous. Germline V gene sequence: CDR1 SNHLY, CDR2 FYNNEI. The CDR3 consists of 12 residues. Trimming removed 4 bases from V and 4 bases from J, with 5 bases in between.